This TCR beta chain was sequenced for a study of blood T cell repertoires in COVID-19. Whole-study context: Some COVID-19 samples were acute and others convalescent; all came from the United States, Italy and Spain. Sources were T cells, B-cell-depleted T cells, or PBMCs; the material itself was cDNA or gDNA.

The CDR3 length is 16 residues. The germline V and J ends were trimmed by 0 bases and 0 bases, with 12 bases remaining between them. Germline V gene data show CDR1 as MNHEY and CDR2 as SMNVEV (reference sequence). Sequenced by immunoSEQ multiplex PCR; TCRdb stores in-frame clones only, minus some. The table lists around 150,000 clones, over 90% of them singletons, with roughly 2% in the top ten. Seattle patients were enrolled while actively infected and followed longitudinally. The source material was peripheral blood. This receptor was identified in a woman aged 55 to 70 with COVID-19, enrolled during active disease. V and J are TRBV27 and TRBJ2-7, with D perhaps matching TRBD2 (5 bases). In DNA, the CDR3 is TGTGCCAGCAGTTTATCTAACAGAGGAGGCTCCTACGAGCAGTACTTC. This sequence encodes CASSLSNRGGSYEQYF.